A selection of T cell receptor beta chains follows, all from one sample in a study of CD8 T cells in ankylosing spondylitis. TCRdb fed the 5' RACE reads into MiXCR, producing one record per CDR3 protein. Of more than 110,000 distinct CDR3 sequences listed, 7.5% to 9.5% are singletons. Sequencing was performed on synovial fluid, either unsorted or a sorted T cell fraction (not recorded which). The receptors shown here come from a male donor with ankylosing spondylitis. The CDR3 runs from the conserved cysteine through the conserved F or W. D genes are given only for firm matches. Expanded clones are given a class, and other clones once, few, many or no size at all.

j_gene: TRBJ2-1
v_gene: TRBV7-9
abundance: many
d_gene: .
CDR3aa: CASSSHGAYNEQFF
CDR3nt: TGTGCCAGCAGCTCCCATGGGGCCTACAATGAGCAGTTCTTC

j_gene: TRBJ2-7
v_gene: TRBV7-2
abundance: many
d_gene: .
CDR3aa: CASSLRRGSEQYF
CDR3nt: TGTGCCAGCAGCTTAAGGAGGGGGAGCGAGCAGTACTTC

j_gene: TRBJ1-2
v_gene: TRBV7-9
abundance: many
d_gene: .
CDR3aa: CASSSEDRGYTF
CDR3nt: TGTGCCAGCAGCTCTGAAGACAGGGGCTACACCTTC

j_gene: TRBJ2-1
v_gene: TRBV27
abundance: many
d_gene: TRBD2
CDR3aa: CASSTYRRGGNNEQFF
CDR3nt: TGTGCCAGCAGTACCTACCGACGGGGGGGAAACAATGAGCAGTTCTTC

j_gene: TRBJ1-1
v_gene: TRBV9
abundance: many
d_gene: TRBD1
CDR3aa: CASSAGDRSRNTEAFF
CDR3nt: TGTGCCAGCAGCGCGGGGGACAGGTCACGGAACACTGAAGCTTTCTTT

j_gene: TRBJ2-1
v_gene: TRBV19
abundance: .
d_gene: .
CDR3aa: CASSIAVNTYNEQFF
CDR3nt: TGTGCCAGTAGTATAGCGGTCAACACCTACAATGAGCAGTTCTTC

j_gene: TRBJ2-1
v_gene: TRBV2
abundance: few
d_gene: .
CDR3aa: CASSEYLPSYNEQFF
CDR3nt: TGTGCCAGCAGTGAGTATCTTCCTTCCTACAATGAGCAGTTCTTC

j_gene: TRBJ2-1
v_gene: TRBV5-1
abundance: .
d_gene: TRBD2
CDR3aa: CASSLSSGGAYEQFF
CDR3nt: TGCGCCAGCAGCTTGTCGAGCGGGGGGGCGTATGAGCAGTTCTTC

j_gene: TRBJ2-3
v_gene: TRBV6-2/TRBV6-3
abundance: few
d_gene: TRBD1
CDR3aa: CASSSYRGPTPTDTQYF
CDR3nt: TGTGCCAGCAGCTCCTACAGGGGCCCAACACCCACAGATACGCAGTATTTT

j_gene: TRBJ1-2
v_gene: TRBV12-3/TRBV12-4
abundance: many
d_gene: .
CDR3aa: CASSYSAGVGYTF
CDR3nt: TGTGCCAGCAGTTATTCGGCAGGGGTTGGCTACACCTTC

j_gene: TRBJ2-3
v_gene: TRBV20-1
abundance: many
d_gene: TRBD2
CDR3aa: CSAGRGGRNTDTQYF
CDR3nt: TGCAGTGCTGGGAGGGGCGGGAGGAACACAGATACGCAGTATTTT

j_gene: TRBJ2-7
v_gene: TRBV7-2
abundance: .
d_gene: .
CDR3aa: CASSPNIGGAYEQYF
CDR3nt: TGTGCCAGCAGCCCCAACATAGGGGGAGCCTACGAGCAGTACTTC

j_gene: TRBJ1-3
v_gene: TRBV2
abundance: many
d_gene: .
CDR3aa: CASTLVGGNTIYF
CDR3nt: TGTGCCAGCACTTTGGTCGGGGGAAACACCATATATTTT

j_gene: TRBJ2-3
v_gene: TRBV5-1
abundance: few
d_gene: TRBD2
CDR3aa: CASSYLAGGKDTQYF
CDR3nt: TGCGCCAGCAGCTACCTAGCGGGAGGGAAGGATACGCAGTATTTT

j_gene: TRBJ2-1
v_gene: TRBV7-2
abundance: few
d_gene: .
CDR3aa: CASSLRAGPGYNEQFF
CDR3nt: TGTGCCAGCAGCTTAAGGGCGGGGCCGGGGTACAATGAGCAGTTCTTC

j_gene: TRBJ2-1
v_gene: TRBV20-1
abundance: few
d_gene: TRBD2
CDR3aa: CSARRTSVNNEQFF
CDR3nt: TGCAGTGCTAGAAGGACTAGCGTCAACAATGAGCAGTTCTTC

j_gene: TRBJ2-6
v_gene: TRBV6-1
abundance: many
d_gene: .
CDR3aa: CASSEAFHLGANVLTF
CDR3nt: TGTGCCAGCAGTGAAGCTTTCCACCTCGGGGCCAACGTCCTGACTTTC

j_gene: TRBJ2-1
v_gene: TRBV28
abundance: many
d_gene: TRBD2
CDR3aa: CASSLLGLAYNEQFF
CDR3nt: TGTGCCAGCAGTTTATTGGGACTAGCTTACAATGAGCAGTTCTTC

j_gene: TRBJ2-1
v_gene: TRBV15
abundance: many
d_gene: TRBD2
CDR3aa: CATSHPWASGRTNEQFF
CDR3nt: TGTGCCACCAGCCACCCTTGGGCTAGCGGGAGGACTAATGAGCAGTTCTTC

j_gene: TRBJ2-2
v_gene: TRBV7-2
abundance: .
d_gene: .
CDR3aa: CASSDQGTGELFF
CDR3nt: TGTGCCAGCAGCGACCAGGGCACCGGGGAGCTGTTTTTT

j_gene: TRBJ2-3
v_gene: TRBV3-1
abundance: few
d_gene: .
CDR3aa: CASSQAGLPRTDTQYF
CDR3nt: TGTGCCAGCAGCCAAGCCGGACTTCCTAGGACAGATACGCAGTATTTT

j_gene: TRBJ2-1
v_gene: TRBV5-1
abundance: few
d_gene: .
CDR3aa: CASSLFGVYNEQFF
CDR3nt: TGCGCCAGCAGCTTATTCGGGGTCTACAATGAGCAGTTCTTC

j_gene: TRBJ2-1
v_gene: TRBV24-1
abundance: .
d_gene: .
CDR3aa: CATSDLAGQSYNEQFF
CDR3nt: TGTGCCACCAGTGATTTGGCGGGCCAATCCTACAATGAGCAGTTCTTC

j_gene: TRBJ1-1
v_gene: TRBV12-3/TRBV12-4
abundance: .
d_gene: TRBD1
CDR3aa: CASAGTGMNTEAFF
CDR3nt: TGTGCCAGCGCGGGGACAGGGATGAACACTGAAGCTTTCTTT

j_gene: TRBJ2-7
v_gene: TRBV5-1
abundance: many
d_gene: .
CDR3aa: CASSLDQGSSYEQYF
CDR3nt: TGCGCCAGCAGCTTGGACCAGGGCAGCTCCTACGAGCAGTACTTC

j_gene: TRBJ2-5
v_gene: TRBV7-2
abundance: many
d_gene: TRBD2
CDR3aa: CASSIYGGGFGETQYF
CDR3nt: TGTGCCAGCAGCATATATGGGGGGGGATTTGGAGAGACCCAGTACTTC

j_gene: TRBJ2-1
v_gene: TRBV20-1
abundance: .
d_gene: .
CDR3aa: CSGLPRGAGWNEQFF
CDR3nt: TGCAGTGGTCTACCCCGGGGGGCGGGTTGGAATGAGCAGTTCTTC

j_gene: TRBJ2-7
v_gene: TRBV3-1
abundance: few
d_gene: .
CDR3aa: CASSQSQRVEQYF
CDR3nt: TGTGCCAGCAGCCAATCACAAAGGGTCGAGCAGTACTTC

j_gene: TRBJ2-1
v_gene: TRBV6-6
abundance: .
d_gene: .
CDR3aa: CASQTDRYNEQFF
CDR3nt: TGTGCCAGCCAAACCGACAGATACAATGAGCAGTTCTTC

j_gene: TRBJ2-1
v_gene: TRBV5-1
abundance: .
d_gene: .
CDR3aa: CASTPGHSGYNEQFF
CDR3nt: TGCGCCAGCACCCCGGGCCATTCGGGATACAATGAGCAGTTCTTC

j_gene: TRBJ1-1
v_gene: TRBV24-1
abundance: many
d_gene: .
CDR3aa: CATSDSTPGATEAFF
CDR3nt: TGTGCCACCAGTGACTCCACTCCGGGGGCCACTGAAGCTTTCTTT

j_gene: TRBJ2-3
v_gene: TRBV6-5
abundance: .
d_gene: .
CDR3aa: CASSYYRNTDTQYF
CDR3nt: TGTGCCAGCAGTTACTACAGAAACACAGATACGCAGTATTTT

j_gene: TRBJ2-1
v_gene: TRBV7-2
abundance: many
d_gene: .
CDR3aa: CASRPGPGYEQFF
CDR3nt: TGTGCCAGCAGGCCGGGACCAGGCTATGAGCAGTTCTTC

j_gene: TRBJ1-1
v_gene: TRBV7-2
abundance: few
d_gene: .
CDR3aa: CASSLVRRTEAFF
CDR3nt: TGTGCCAGCAGCTTAGTGAGGAGGACTGAAGCTTTCTTT

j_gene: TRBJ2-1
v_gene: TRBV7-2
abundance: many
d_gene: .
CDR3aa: CASSWASVSSYNEQFF
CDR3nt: TGTGCCAGCAGCTGGGCTAGCGTCAGCTCCTACAATGAGCAGTTCTTC

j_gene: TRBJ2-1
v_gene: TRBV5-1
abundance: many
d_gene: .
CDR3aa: CASSLAGATNEQFF
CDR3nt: TGCGCCAGCAGCTTGGCGGGGGCTACCAATGAGCAGTTCTTC